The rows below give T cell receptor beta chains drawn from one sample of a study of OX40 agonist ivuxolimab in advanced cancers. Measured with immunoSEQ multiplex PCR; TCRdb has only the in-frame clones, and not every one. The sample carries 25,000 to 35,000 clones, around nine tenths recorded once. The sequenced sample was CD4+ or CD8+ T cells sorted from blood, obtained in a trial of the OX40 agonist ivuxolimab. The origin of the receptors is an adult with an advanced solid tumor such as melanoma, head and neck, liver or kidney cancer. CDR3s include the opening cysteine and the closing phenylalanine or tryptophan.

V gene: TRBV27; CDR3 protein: CASSTDRGDNQPQHF
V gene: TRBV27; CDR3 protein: CASSLKAPGRGVYEQYF
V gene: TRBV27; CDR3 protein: CASSPGTSGYEQYF
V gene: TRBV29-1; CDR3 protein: CSVDRTYNEQFF
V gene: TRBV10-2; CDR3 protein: CASSELAGGRNEQFF
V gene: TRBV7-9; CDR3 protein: CASSTWDGDRETQYF
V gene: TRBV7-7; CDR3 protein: CASSLGSGNQETQYF
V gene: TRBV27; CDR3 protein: CASGLAGAGTGELFF
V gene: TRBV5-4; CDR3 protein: CASSLGRGARTEAFF
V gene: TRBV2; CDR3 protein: CASIPRPSHEETQYF
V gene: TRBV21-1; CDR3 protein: CASSNIRQTNTGELFF
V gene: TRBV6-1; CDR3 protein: CASSILAGAQYEQYF
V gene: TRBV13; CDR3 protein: CASSLGAGDPDTQYF
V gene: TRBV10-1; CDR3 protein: CASSFRRGKETQYF
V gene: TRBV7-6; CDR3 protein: CASSLSPIFMRGYNEQFF
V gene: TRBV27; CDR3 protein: CASSLSLAGFSTDTQYF
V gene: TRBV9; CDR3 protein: CASSAHLAGGRETQYF
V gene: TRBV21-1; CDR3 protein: CASRIRTGPYFLAKNIQYF
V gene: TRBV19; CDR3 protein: CASSIVPGWNIQYF
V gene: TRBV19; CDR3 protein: CASSVALSYNEQFF
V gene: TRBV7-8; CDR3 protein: CASSSSATTTRSYEQYF
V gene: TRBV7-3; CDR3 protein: CASSQTGSGANVLTF